Presented here are 2 T cell receptor beta chains from one specimen sequenced in a study of CD8+ T cells in alopecia areata. Reverse transcription of extracted RNA yielded cDNA, which provided the sequencing template. Assay used: immunoSEQ multiplex PCR; TCRdb lists only in-frame clones, some missing. The sample shows more than 150,000 clones, approximately 53% of them seen only once. The sample here was CD8+ T cells sorted from blood, taken at week 0. These receptors all come from a human donor with alopecia areata.

The chain has TRBV7-8 and TRBJ2-6, with D perhaps TRBD1 (5 bases). The CDR3 loop spans 19 amino acids. V was clipped by 0 bases and J by 0 bases, with 15 bases between them. Germline lookup yields CDR1 SGHVS and CDR2 FQNEAQ. The CDR3 reads CASSLARQRRSSGANVLTF. In nucleotides, the CDR3 is TGTGCCAGCAGCTTAGCGAGACAGAGAAGGAGCTCTGGGGCCAACGTCCTGACTTTC.

The V and J genes are TRBV29-1 and TRBJ2-3, with TRBD1 matching 8 bases. CDR3 length equals 15 residues. Germline trimming cut 6 bases from V and 1 base from J; bases unmatched to any gene: 9. Germline V gene lookup returns CDR1 SQVTM and CDR2 ANQGSEA. CDR3 residues: CSVIPGQERTDTQYF. The CDR3 bases are TGCAGCGTGATACCGGGACAGGAGCGCACAGATACGCAGTATTTT.